This T cell receptor (beta chain) is drawn from a study of blood T cell repertoires in COVID-19 (dated by TCRdb to 2019 to 2021). As for the study more broadly: Collaborator samples came from the United States, Italy and Spain and covered acute and convalescent phases of COVID-19. Samples were obtained from the ongoing ImmuneRACE study (first 160 participants) and from some 1,300 subjects provided by 6 global collaborators. A freely available public database, intended as a resource for researchers studying the immune response to SARS-CoV-2, is where the repertoires were released. The dataset comprised deeply sampled blood TCRbeta repertoires from subjects exposed to, actively infected with, or recovered from COVID-19. Where available, HLA class I and class II types were obtained from metadata supplied by the sample provider rather than from assay-based typing. The material from the prospective study consisted of cDNA or gDNA derived from T cells, B-cell-depleted T cells, or PBMCs. A de-identified subject ID, COVID-19 status, age in years and sex were almost always included in the sample metadata. Beyond this particular receptor, the publication reports: The quantity of clinical and demographic metadata differed by source and by participant and was supplied without curation.

Remarks on this clone: Its binding antigen is unknown. Base-call qualities are not available, and no considerably larger clone is one nucleotide away.

The immunoSEQ Assay, a bias-controlled multiplex PCR, was used to amplify TCRbeta CDR3 regions from genomic DNA. Per the source publication's procedure: The number of nucleated cells in each sample was estimated from the amplification of reference gene primers within the assay. To quantify the absolute abundance of each unique TCRbeta CDR3 rearrangement, sequence reads were collapsed and filtered. Productive Simpson clonality was computed per sample as the square root of Simpson's diversity index over productive rearrangements. TCRdb took this table from immuneACCESS and kept in-frame rearrangements with V and J called. Such tables lack part of the clones; where checked against another copy, unresolved V genes explain under half of the gap, and the rest is unexplained. That table furnishes V, J and clone size, whereas the DNA furnished D and trimming. Counted in this sample were around 450,000 clones; roughly 89% of them appeared once. The ten largest clones represent 4.3% of the sample.

The CDR3 runs 15 residues from the cysteine to the phenylalanine. Only the CDR3 DNA stays, 45 bases, in frame from base 1. V is reduced by 5 bases and J by 0 bases, leaving a spacing of 11 bases between them. CDR1 and CDR2 (SGHVS, FQNEAQ) derive from the germline V gene. The collaborating institutions used their own protocols to collect whole blood in K2EDTA tubes. For TCRbeta analysis, collaborators shipped samples in one of three forms: frozen whole blood, isolated PBMCs, or DNA extracted from either of those sample types. The rearranged segments are TRBV7-8 and TRBJ1-3; tentative D gene TRBD1, with 6 bases matching. Sequenced input: peripheral blood. The clonotype originates from a woman in her twenties or thirties with acute or convalescent COVID-19. The DNA reads TGTGCCAGCAGCCCCGGACAGCGCTCTGGAAACACCATATATTTT. Its protein is CASSPGQRSGNTIYF.